The 5 T cell receptor beta chains below come from one sample, sequenced in a study of blood T cell repertoires in COVID-19. Profiled with immunoSEQ multiplex PCR; TCRdb holds only in-frame clones, not every one. The sample consists of about 200,000 clones, 86% of them appearing once. The specimen sequenced was PBMCs or T cells enriched from blood (not recorded which). The receptor set was obtained from a man aged 40-49 years with acute COVID-19.

This sequence joins TRBV15 and TRBJ1-5; TRBD1 agrees at 10 bases. The length of the CDR3 is 15 residues. The V gene end was trimmed by 3 bases and the J gene end by 4 bases; junction bases not matched to a gene: 3. The germline V gene encodes CDR1 LNHNV and CDR2 YYDKDF (reference sequence). The CDR3 sequence: CATSRGQGNNQPQHF. The CDR3 DNA reads as TGTGCCACCAGCAGGGGACAGGGGAATAATCAGCCCCAGCATTTT. Combining the CDR3 with reference TRBV15 and TRBJ1-5 gives the whole variable domain DAMVIQNPRYQVTQFGKPVTLSCSQTLNHNVMYWYQQKSSQAPKLLFHYYDKDFNNEADTPDNFQSRRPNTSFCFLDIRSPGLGDTAMYLCATSRGQGNNQPQHFGDGTRLSIL.

This clone was counted a few times. The rearrangement links TRBV10-2 to TRBJ2-7; tentatively, D is TRBD1 (6 bases). Per germline, CDR1 WSHSY and CDR2 SAAADI. V was shortened by 10 bases and J by 3 bases, with 19 bases between the two germline ends. This CDR3 comprises 14 residues. DNA of the CDR3: TGCGCCACCACCTGGGGGCAGGGAGACTACGAGCAGTACTTC. Translation: CATTWGQGDYEQYF.

V is TRBV28 and J is TRBJ1-2; a weak D match, TRBD1 (5 bases). V gave up 5 bases and J gave up 7 bases, with 20 bases separating them. The CDR3 sequence is 15 residues long. In germline, CDR1 is MDHEN, CDR2 SYDVKM. CDR3 DNA sequence: TGTGCCAGCAGTGCGCCCTTAGTGGGGGGTAGTGGCTACACCTTC. Translating it yields CASSAPLVGGSGYTF.

In its sample, this clone was seen once. The gene calls are TRBV19 and TRBJ2-2; 9 nucleotides line up with TRBD1. The trim removed 5 bases at V and 3 bases at J, leaving 10 bases unmatched. This CDR3 is 17 amino acids long. Germline values: CDR1 LNHDA, CDR2 SQIVND (reference sequence). CDR3 in amino acids: CASSSSTGTGYTGELFF. The CDR3, as DNA: TGTGCCAGTAGTTCCTCCACCGGGACAGGGTACACCGGGGAGCTGTTTTTT.

This chain uses TRBV4-1 with TRBJ1-5, with a possible D match to TRBD1 (5 bases). V shed 4 bases and J shed 6 bases, with 10 bases lying between them. This CDR3 is built from 13 residues. CDR1 and CDR2 from the germline V gene are MGHRA and YSYEKL. This CDR3 is CASSPSTGQPQHF. The CDR3 region has the DNA TGCGCCAGCAGCCCTTCCACAGGTCAGCCCCAGCATTTT.